This T cell receptor beta chain came from a study of T cell changes during pregnancy in multiple sclerosis (dated by TCRdb to between 2018 and 2021). Regarding the research as a whole: In women with multiple sclerosis, the researchers looked at how the T cell repertoire shifted as pregnancy progressed.

The library was obtained by the immunoSEQ multiplex PCR assay. TCRdb took this table from immuneACCESS and kept in-frame rearrangements with V and J called. Such tables lack part of the clones; where checked against another copy, unresolved V genes explain under half of the gap, and the rest is unexplained. The table for this sample lists about 68,000 clones; less than 95% of them were counted only once. The ten biggest clones cover 0.86% of the sample. Relative to germline, V is 1 base shorter and J is 5 bases shorter, with 14 bases between their ends. Inclusive of the bounding cysteine and phenylalanine, the CDR3 is 15 residues long. Only the CDR3 DNA stays, 45 bases, in frame from base 1. Reading the germline V gene (reference sequence) gives CDR1 LNHDA and CDR2 SQIVND. In regard to this clone: It has no known antigen specificity. No base quality information exists; no much larger clone differs at one position.

The receptor chain draws on TRBV19 and TRBJ2-5; no D gene is confidently identified. This TCR was sampled from a female donor with multiple sclerosis, enrolled in a pregnancy study. The sample in question was peripheral blood, obtained in the second trimester of pregnancy. CDR3 protein: CASSIVRSNRETQYF. The nucleotide sequence reads TGTGCCAGTAGTATAGTGAGGTCAAACCGGGAGACCCAGTACTTC.